Sequencing of this T cell receptor beta chain was carried out in a study of cytomegalovirus exposure and HLA in healthy donors. Notes on the study in general: Earlier analysis looked at TCR beta V segments, and most were productive about 90% or about 30% of the time. The authors later found HLA-associated TCR beta chains more clonally expanded than equally common others.

The germline V gene has CDR1 SQVTM and CDR2 ANQGSEA. The CDR3 loop spans 16 amino acids. Trimming stripped 6 bases from V and 0 bases from J, with 18 bases between. About this clone: Its antigen is currently unknown.

The PCR was carried out with 60 Vbeta primers and 13 Jbeta primers. Methods used by the authors: In a later analysis, of around 80 million unique beta chains, about 11 million appeared in at least two donors. Sequencing used immunoSEQ multiplex PCR; TCRdb keeps in-frame clones, though not all of them. That table is the source of V, J and clone size, and D and trimming were worked out from the DNA. Among roughly 120,000 clones listed, around 74% were seen once. The V call is TRBV29-1, the J call TRBJ2-1, with TRBD1 as a possible D gene (6 bases). The material sequenced was PBMCs. This TCR derives from a man aged 35-49 years in good health and CMV-seropositive. This chain's CDR3 is CSVLPGQPTSYNEQFF. The CDR3 DNA sequence: TGCAGCGTGCTTCCGGGACAACCAACCTCCTACAATGAGCAGTTCTTC.